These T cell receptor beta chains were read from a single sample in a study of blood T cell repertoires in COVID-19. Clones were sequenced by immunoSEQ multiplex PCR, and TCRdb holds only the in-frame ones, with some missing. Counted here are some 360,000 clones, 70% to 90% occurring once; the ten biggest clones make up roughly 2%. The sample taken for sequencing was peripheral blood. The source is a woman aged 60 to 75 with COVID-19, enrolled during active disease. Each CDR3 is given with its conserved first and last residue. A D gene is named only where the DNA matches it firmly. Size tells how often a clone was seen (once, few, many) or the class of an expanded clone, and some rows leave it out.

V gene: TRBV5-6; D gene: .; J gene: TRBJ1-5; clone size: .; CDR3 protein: CASSLRQADNQPQHF; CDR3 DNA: TGTGCCAGCAGCTTGAGGCAGGCTGACAATCAGCCCCAGCATTTT
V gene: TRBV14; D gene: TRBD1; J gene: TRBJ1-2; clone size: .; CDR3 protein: CASSQIDRVVGYGYTF; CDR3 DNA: TGTGCCAGCAGCCAAATAGACAGGGTCGTGGGCTATGGCTACACCTTC
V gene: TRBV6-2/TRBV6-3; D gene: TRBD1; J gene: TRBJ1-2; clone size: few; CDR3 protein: CASSSGQNYGYTF; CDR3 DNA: TGTGCCAGCAGTTCGGGACAGAACTATGGCTACACCTTC
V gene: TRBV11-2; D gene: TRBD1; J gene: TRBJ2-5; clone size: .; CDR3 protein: CASSWDRFQETQYF; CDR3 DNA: TGTGCCAGCAGCTGGGACAGGTTTCAGGAGACCCAGTACTTC
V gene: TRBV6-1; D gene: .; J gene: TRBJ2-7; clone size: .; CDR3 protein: CASSEERPTYEQYF; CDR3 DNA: TGTGCCAGCAGTGAAGAGCGCCCTACCTACGAGCAGTACTTC
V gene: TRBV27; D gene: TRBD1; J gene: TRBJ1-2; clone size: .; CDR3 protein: CASSSATGRKGYTF; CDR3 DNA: TGTGCCAGCAGTTCCGCGACAGGGCGGAAAGGCTACACCTTC
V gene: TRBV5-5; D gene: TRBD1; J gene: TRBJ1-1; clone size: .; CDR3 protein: CASSSTGALNTEAFF; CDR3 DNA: TGTGCCAGCAGCTCGACAGGGGCACTGAACACTGAAGCTTTCTTT
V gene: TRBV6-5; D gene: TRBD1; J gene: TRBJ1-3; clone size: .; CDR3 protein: CASSSQGAAGNTIYF; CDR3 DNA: TGTGCCAGCAGCTCACAGGGGGCGGCAGGAAACACCATATATTTT
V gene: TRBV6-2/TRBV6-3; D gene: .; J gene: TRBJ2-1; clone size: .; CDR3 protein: CASSSLNEQFF; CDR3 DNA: TGTGCCAGCAGCTCCCTCAATGAGCAGTTCTTC
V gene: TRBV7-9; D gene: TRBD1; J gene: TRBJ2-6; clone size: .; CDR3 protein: CASSRQDRAGANVLTF; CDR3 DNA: TGTGCCAGCAGCCGGCAGGACAGGGCCGGGGCCAACGTCCTGACTTTC
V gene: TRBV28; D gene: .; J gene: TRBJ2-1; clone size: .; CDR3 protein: CASSAPGLRSEQFF; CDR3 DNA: TGTGCCAGCAGTGCACCGGGACTCCGGAGTGAGCAGTTCTTC
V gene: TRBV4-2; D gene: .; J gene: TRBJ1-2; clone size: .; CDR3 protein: CASSQDAAEENYGYTF; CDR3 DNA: TGTGCCAGCAGCCAAGATGCGGCAGAGGAGAACTATGGCTACACCTTC
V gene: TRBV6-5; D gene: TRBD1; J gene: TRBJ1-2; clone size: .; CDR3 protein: CASSSPQGGQGHGYTF; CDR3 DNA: TGTGCCAGCAGTTCCCCGCAAGGAGGACAGGGGCATGGCTACACCTTC
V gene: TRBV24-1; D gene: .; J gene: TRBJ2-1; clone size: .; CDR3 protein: CATSSSSNEQFF; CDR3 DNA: TGTGCCACCAGTTCAAGCTCCAATGAGCAGTTCTTC
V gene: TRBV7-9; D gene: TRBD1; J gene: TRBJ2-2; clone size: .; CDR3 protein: CASSLAPGQGATGELFF; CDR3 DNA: TGTGCCAGCAGCTTAGCACCGGGACAGGGGGCGACCGGGGAGCTGTTTTTT
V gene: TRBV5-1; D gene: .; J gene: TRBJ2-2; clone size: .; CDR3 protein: CASSLWWAENTGELFF; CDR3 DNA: TGCGCCAGCAGCCTTTGGTGGGCAGAGAACACCGGGGAGCTGTTTTTT
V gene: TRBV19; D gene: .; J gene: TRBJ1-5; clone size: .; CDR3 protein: CASSRQVNQPQHF; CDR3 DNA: TGTGCCAGTAGTAGACAGGTCAATCAGCCCCAGCATTTT
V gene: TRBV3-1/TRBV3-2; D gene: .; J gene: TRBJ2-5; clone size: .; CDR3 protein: CASSEAGTRETQYF; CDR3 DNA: TGTGCCAGCAGCGAGGCGGGGACGCGGGAGACCCAGTACTTC
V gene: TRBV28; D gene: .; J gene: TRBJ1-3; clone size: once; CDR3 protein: CASSLGGSIRGNTIYF; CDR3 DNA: TGTGCCAGCAGTTTAGGGGGGTCCATAAGAGGAAACACCATATATTTT
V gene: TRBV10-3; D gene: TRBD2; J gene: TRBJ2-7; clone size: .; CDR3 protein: CAISDPGGGETYEQYF; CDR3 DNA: TGTGCCATCAGTGACCCGGGCGGGGGGGAAACCTACGAGCAGTACTTC
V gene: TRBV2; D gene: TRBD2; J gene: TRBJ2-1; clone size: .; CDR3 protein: CASSERLAGGNEQFF; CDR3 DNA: TGTGCCAGCAGTGAAAGACTAGCGGGGGGGAATGAGCAGTTCTTC
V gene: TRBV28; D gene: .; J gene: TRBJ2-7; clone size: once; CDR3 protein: CASSLPRGSEQYF; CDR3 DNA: TGTGCCAGCAGTCTCCCCCGGGGGAGCGAGCAGTACTTC
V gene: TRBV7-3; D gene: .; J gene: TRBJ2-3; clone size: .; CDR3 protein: CASSLKGRGLLASLDTQYF; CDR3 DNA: TGTGCCAGCAGCTTAAAAGGGAGAGGCCTCCTCGCTAGCTTGGATACGCAGTATTTT
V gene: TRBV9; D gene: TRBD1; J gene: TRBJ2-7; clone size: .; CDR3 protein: CASSPSTGVGEQYF; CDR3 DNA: TGTGCCAGCAGCCCCTCCACAGGGGTGGGCGAGCAGTACTTC
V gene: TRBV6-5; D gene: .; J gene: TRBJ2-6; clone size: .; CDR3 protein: CASSHSISGANVLTF; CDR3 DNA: TGTGCCAGCAGTCATAGTATCTCTGGGGCCAACGTCCTGACTTTC
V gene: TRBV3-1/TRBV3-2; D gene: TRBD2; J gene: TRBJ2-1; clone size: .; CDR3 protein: CASSQNSGGRFYEQFF; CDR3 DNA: TGTGCCAGCAGCCAAAATAGCGGGGGGCGGTTTTATGAGCAGTTCTTC
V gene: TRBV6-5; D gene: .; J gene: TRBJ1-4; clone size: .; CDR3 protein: CASSYSGQRNNEKLFF; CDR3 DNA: TGTGCCAGCAGTTACTCTGGACAGAGGAATAATGAAAAACTGTTTTTT